This T cell receptor beta chain stems from a study of blood T cells in healthy people across ages. Comment on this clonotype: As yet, its antigen is unknown.

General study findings and limits: Investigators treated diversity estimates from one million T cells as underestimates.

CDR1 and CDR2 from the germline V gene are LGHDT and YNNKEL (reference sequence). The CDR3 is made up of 15 amino acids. V trimming: 4 bases; J trimming: 4 bases; junction bases outside the gene matches: 7. The second PCR ran about 6 to 11 cycles with a sample-barcoded 5' primer and J-beta primers. From the 5' RACE reads, TCRdb called clonotypes with MiXCR, one entry per CDR3 protein. The sample lists under 2 million distinct CDR3 sequences, approximately 32% occurring once. Sequencing was done on a sample of blood. The J gene is TRBJ1-2, the V gene TRBV3-1; 9 positions agree with TRBD1. The origin of this receptor is a woman aged 25 to 39 in good health. For the CDR3, the DNA is TGTGCCAGCAGCCCTGCTAGGACAGGGGCCTATGGCTACACCTTC. Translating gives CASSPARTGAYGYTF.